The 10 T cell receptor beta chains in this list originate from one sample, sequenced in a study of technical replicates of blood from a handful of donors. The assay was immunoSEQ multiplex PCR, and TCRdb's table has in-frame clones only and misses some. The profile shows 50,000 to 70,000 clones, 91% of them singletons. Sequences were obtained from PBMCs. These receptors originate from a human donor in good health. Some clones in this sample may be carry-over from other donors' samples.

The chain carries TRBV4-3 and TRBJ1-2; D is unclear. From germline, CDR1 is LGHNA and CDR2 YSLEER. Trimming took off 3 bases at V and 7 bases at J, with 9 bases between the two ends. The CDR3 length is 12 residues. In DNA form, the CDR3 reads TGCGCCAGCAGCCAGGCCAGAGGTGGCTACACCTTC. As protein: CASSQARGGYTF.

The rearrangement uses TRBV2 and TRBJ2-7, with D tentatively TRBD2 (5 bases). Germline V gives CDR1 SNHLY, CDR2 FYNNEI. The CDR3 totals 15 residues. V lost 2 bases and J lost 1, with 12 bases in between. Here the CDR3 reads CASSETRAGSYEQYF. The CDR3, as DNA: TGTGCCAGCAGTGAAACGAGGGCCGGATCCTACGAGCAGTACTTC.

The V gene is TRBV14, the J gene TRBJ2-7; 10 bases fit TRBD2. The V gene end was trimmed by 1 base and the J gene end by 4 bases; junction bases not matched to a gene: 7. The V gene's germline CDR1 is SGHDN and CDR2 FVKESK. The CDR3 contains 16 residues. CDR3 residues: CASSQGWASGSYEQYF. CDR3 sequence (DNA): TGTGCCAGCAGCCAAGGTTGGGCTAGCGGGAGTTACGAGCAGTACTTC.

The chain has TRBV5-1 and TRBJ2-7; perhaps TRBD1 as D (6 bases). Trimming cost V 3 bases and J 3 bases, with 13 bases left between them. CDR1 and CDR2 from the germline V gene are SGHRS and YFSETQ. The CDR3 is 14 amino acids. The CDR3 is CASSYVGDNYEQYF. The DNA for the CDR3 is TGCGCCAGCAGCTACGTAGGGGACAACTACGAGCAGTACTTC.

CDR3 DNA sequence: TGTGCCAGCAGTACCTATGGGGACAGAGTATGGGAGACCCAGTACTTC. Amino acids: CASSTYGDRVWETQYF. The V call is TRBV25-1, the J call TRBJ2-5; TRBD1 agrees at 7 bases. CDR3 length: 16 residues. CDR1 is MGHDK, CDR2 SYGVNS, per germline. V was pared by 5 bases and J by 5 bases, with 14 bases of the junction left unmatched.

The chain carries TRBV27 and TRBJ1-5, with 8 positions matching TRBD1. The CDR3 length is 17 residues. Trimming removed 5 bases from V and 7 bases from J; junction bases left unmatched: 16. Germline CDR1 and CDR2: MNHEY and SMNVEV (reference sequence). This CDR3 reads CASSPNPDREWRQPQHF. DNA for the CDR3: TGTGCCAGCAGTCCAAACCCGGACAGGGAGTGGAGGCAGCCCCAGCATTTT.

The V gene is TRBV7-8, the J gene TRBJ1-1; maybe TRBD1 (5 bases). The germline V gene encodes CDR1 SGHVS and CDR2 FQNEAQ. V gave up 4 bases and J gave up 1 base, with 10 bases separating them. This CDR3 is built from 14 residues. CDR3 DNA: TGTGCCAGCAGCTCGGGACTCTCGAACACTGAAGCTTTCTTT. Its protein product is CASSSGLSNTEAFF.

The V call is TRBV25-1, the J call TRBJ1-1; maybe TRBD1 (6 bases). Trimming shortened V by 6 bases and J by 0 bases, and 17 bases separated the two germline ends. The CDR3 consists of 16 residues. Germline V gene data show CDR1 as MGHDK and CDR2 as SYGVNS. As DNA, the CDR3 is TGTGCCAGCAGGCGGACAGACCGAACTATGAACACTGAAGCTTTCTTT. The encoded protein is CASRRTDRTMNTEAFF.

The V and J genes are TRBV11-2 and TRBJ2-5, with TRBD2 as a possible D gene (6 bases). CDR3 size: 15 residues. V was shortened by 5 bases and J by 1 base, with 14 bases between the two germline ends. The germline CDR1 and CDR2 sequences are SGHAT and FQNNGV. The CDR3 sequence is CASSGRRTIQETQYF. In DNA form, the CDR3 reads TGTGCCAGCAGCGGAAGACGGACTATCCAAGAGACCCAGTACTTC.

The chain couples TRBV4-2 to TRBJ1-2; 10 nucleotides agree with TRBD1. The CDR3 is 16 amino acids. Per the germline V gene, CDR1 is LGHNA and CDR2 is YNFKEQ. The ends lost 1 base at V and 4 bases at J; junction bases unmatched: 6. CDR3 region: CASSQAAGTGVYGYTF. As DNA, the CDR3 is TGTGCCAGCAGCCAAGCAGCCGGGACAGGGGTCTATGGCTACACCTTC.